The text below deals with one TCR beta chain. Its antigen is still unknown. The data originate from a study of T cell responses to AZD1222 COVID-19 vaccine. Study conclusions and caveats: Researchers report vaccine-associated CD4 TCRs spanning spike, with dominance at 160-218 and 743-854.

Here immunoSEQ multiplex PCR was the method, and the copy in TCRdb shows in-frame clones only, minus some. The sample consists of roughly 150,000 clones, roughly 92% of them appearing once. Germline CDR1 is SNHLY and CDR2 is FYNNEI. The CDR3 spans 14 residues. J gave up 9 bases and V 7 bases, and 11 bases lay outside the gene matches. Second-dose groups at about 4 or about 12 weeks were pooled. Sequencing was performed on peripheral blood, taken 28 days after the second AZD1222 dose. The gene calls are TRBV2 and TRBJ2-2; 7 positions match TRBD2. The TCR comes from an adult who received the AZD1222 COVID-19 vaccine. The CDR3 DNA reads as TGTGCCAGCATAGAGGGAGGGGTTACCCGGGAGCTGTTTTTT. It codes for CASIEGGVTRELFF.